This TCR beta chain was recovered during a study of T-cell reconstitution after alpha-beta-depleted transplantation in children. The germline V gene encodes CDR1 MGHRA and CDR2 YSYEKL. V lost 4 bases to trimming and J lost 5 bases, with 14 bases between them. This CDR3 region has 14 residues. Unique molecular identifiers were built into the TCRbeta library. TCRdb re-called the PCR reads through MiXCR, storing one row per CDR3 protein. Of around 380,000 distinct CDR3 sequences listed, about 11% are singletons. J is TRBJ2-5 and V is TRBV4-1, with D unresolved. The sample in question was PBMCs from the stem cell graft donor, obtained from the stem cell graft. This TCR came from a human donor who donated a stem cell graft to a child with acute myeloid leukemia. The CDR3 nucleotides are TGCGCCAGCAGCCCAGACCCCACCGAGGAGACCCAGTACTTC. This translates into CASSPDPTEETQYF.